The present T cell receptor (beta chain) was sequenced within a study of PD-1 blockade in classical Hodgkin lymphoma. Whole-study findings and limits: Those achieving complete response showed baseline diversity like newly diagnosed patients.

Using immunoSEQ multiplex PCR, the repertoire was profiled, and TCRdb retains in-frame clones only, with some absent. The sample has tens of thousands of clones, 71% seen once. With 4 bases removed from V and 4 bases from J, the gap between germline ends came to 13 bases. Germline V gene sequence: CDR1 SQVTM, CDR2 ANQGSEA. The CDR3 is 13 amino acids. About this clone itself: The antigen remains unidentified.

All patients relapsed after autologous stem cell transplantation, and brentuximab vedotin exposure varied. Specimen: peripheral blood mononuclear cells (PBMCs), collected at baseline. The TCR originated in a human donor with classical Hodgkin lymphoma. The chain recombines TRBV29-1 with TRBJ1-2; no firm D call. The CDR3 loop reads CSVGGSSSYGYTF. The CDR3 coding sequence is TGCAGCGTTGGTGGGAGCTCCTCCTATGGCTACACCTTC. Full variable domain (missing parts from reference TRBV29-1 and TRBJ1-2): SAVISQKPSRDICQRGTSLTIQCQVDSQVTMMFWYRQQPGQSLTLIATANQGSEATYESGFVIDKFPISRPNLTFSTLTVSNMSPEDSSIYLCSVGGSSSYGYTFGSGTRLTVV.